One sample yielded the 11 T cell receptor beta chains listed below, sequenced in a study of CD8+ T cells in alopecia areata. Isolated RNA was reverse transcribed into cDNA used as the sequencing template. Assay used: immunoSEQ multiplex PCR; TCRdb lists only in-frame clones, some missing. The sample was found to contain 200,000 to 300,000 clones, and every one recurs. Cell sorting was performed on pooled cutaneous lymph node cells with CD4, CD8alpha, NKG2D, NKG2ACE and other markers. Sequences were obtained from CD4+ T cells sorted from a lymph node. The receptors were sampled from a C3H/HeJ mouse with alopecia areata. These mice share the MHC haplotype H2-k.

This clone was observed at least ten times. Each gene name is a mouse one. With the read ending 4 residues before the CDR3 end, the germline J gene is used to fill in that end. The rearrangement links TRBV14 to TRBJ2-1; 7 bases line up with TRBD1. In germline, CDR1 is SGHDT, CDR2 FRDEAV. Losses at the gene ends were 1 base for V and 3 bases for J; bases not matched to a gene: 4. The CDR3 totals 15 residues. CDR3 in amino acids: CASSFGPGGYAEQFF. The covered CDR3 bases are TGTGCCAGCAGTTTCGGGCCAGGGGGCTATGCT. The full variable domain, rest sourced from reference TRBV14 and TRBJ2-1, is EAGVTQSPRYAVLQEGQAVSFWCDPISGHDTLYWYQQPRDQGPQLLVYFRDEAVIDNSQLPSDRFSAVRPKGTNSTLKIQSAKQGDTATYLCASSFGPGGYAEQFFGPGTRLTVL.

This clone was found a few times. Gene names denote mouse genes. Coverage ceases 4 residues before the CDR3 finishes, and the germline J gene fills in the end. This sequence joins TRBV3 and TRBJ2-5; 7 bases line up with TRBD1. There are 15 residues in the CDR3. Unmatched junction bases numbered 3, after V lost 3 bases and J lost 0 bases. Germline lookup yields CDR1 SNHLY and CDR2 FYNGKV (reference sequence). Partial CDR3 DNA: TGTGCCAGCAGCTTCGGGACAGATAACCAAGAC. Its translation: CASSFGTDNQD. The whole CDR3 protein is CASSFGTDNQDTQYF.

With regard to this clone: The listed genes are named as in mouse. The read ends 4 residues shy of where the CDR3 ends; the end is completed using the germline J gene. The J gene is TRBJ2-1, the V gene TRBV19; 10 bases fit TRBD2. Germline CDR1 is FNHDT and CDR2 is SITEND (reference sequence). The CDR3 loop spans 14 amino acids. The V and J ends lost 6 bases and 4 bases, in that order; junction bases with no gene match: 4. CDR3 region: CASTPDWGYAEQFF. Incomplete CDR3 DNA: TGTGCCAGCACCCCGGACTGGGGGTATGCT. Filled out from reference TRBV19 and TRBJ2-1, the complete variable domain reads GGIITQTPKFLIGQEGQKLTLKCQQNFNHDTMYWYRQDSGKGLRLIYYSITENDLQKGDLSEGYDASREKKSSFSLTVTSAQKNEMAVFLCASTPDWGYAEQFFGPGTRLTVL.

A word on this clone: Mouse names are used for the genes. Read sequence stops 3 residues before the CDR3 end, and the germline J gene provides the missing end. The chain combines TRBV1 with TRBJ1-6, with D hard to call. TRBJ1-6 is an ORF, with its function uncertain. The CDR3 totals 14 residues. In germline, CDR1 is NSQYPW, CDR2 LRSPGD (reference sequence). The V gene lost 3 bases and the J gene lost 2 bases, with 5 bases spanning the gap. The DNA read from the CDR3 is TGCACCTGCAGTGCGCAAACCTATAATTCGCCC. Protein sequence: CTCSAQTYNSP. The full-length CDR3 reads as CTCSAQTYNSPLYF.

This clone was found a few times. Genes and germline come from the mouse. Coverage ceases 4 residues before the CDR3 finishes, and the germline J gene fills in the end. This specimen includes other DNA sequences encoding the same CDR3. The rearrangement uses TRBV19 and TRBJ2-7; no definite D call. This CDR3 is built from 13 residues. CDR1 is FNHDT, CDR2 SITEND, per germline (reference sequence). V dropped 1 base and J dropped 0 bases, with 5 bases sitting between them. The CDR3 reads CASSIQSSYEQYF. The sequenced part of the CDR3 DNA is TGTGCCAGCAGTATACAAAGCTCCTAT.

There are a few counts of this clone. Each gene name is a mouse one. The sequence runs out 4 residues before the end of the CDR3; the remainder is reconstructed from the germline J gene. This sample also contains other DNA sequences that code for the same CDR3. The V and J genes are TRBV19 and TRBJ2-7; maybe TRBD1 (5 bases). CDR3 length: 12 amino acids. In germline, CDR1 is FNHDT, CDR2 SITEND (reference sequence). The part of the CDR3 DNA that was read is TGTGCCAGCAGTATAGCAGGGTAT. It specifies CASSIAGY. Given in full, the CDR3 is CASSIAGYEQYF.

As to this clone: The gene names given are mouse names. Coverage ceases 4 residues before the CDR3 finishes, and the germline J gene fills in the end. This rearrangement joins TRBV5 to TRBJ2-2, with D perhaps TRBD1 (6 bases). This CDR3 comprises 16 residues. CDR1 and CDR2 (germline): LGHNA, YNLKQL (reference sequence). Trimming left V 0 bases short and J 1 base short, with 9 bases between. The sequenced CDR3 bases are TGTGCCAGCAGCCAAGATGGCAGGGGAAACACCGGG. It is translated as CASSQDGRGNTG. The whole CDR3 is CASSQDGRGNTGQLYF.

This clone was seen a few times. The genes are named according to mouse. The read finishes 4 residues shy of the CDR3 end, and the germline J gene is used to complete it. The chain employs TRBV13-2 and TRBJ2-1; 8 bases fit TRBD1. Germline trimming cut 6 bases from V and 4 bases from J; bases unmatched to any gene: 6. Germline V gives CDR1 NNHNN, CDR2 SYGAGS (reference sequence). The CDR3 consists of 14 residues. The CDR3 bases that were read are TGTGCCAGCGCCCCGACAGGGGATTATGCT. Amino acids: CASAPTGDYA. The full CDR3 protein reads CASAPTGDYAEQFF.

Details on this clone: Mouse names are used for the genes. The observed sequence ends 4 residues before the CDR3 terminus, with the missing tail filled in from the germline J gene. The same CDR3 is also encoded by other DNA sequences in this sample. The rearrangement joins TRBV1 to TRBJ2-4; 7 bases fit TRBD2. The V segment lost 3 bases and the J segment 2 bases; nucleotides outside the gene matches: 5. The CDR3 consists of 15 residues. Germline CDR1 is NSQYPW and CDR2 is LRSPGD (reference sequence). The CDR3 is CTCSAPTGVQNTLYF. Partial CDR3 DNA: TGCACCTGCAGTGCTCCCACTGGGGTTCAAAAC. The whole variable domain, filled in from reference TRBV1 and TRBJ2-4, reads VTLLEQNPRWRLVPRGQAVNLRCILKNSQYPWMSWYQQDLQKQLQWLFTLRSPGDKEVKSLPGADYLATRVTDTELRLQVANMSQGRTLYCTCSAPTGVQNTLYFGAGTRLSVL.

This clone was seen a few times. Genes and germline are mouse. The read halts 3 residues ahead of the CDR3 end, with the missing end drawn from the germline J gene. V and J are TRBV5 and TRBJ1-6; 10 bases fit TRBD1. TRBJ1-6 belongs to the ORF category, with a function that is uncertain. The ends lost 0 bases at V and 0 bases at J; junction bases unmatched: 5. The CDR3 contains 19 residues. CDR1 is LGHNA, CDR2 YNLKQL, per germline (reference sequence). The CDR3 sequence is CASSQEGQGPLSYNSPLYF. Incomplete CDR3 DNA: TGTGCCAGCAGCCAAGAGGGACAGGGGCCCCTTTCCTATAATTCGCCC.

Note on this clone: Gene names denote mouse genes. Coverage ceases 4 residues before the CDR3 finishes, and the germline J gene fills in the end. V is TRBV1 and J is TRBJ2-1, with TRBD1 as a possible D gene (6 bases). Germline CDR1 and CDR2: NSQYPW and LRSPGD (reference sequence). V dropped 1 base and J dropped 3 bases, with 10 bases sitting between them. This CDR3 contains 15 residues. CDR3 amino acids: CTCSAGGTIYAEQFF. The part of the CDR3 DNA that was read is TGCACCTGCAGTGCAGGTGGGACAATCTATGCT. Variable domain in full (rest from reference TRBV1 and TRBJ2-1): VTLLEQNPRWRLVPRGQAVNLRCILKNSQYPWMSWYQQDLQKQLQWLFTLRSPGDKEVKSLPGADYLATRVTDTELRLQVANMSQGRTLYCTCSAGGTIYAEQFFGPGTRLTVL.